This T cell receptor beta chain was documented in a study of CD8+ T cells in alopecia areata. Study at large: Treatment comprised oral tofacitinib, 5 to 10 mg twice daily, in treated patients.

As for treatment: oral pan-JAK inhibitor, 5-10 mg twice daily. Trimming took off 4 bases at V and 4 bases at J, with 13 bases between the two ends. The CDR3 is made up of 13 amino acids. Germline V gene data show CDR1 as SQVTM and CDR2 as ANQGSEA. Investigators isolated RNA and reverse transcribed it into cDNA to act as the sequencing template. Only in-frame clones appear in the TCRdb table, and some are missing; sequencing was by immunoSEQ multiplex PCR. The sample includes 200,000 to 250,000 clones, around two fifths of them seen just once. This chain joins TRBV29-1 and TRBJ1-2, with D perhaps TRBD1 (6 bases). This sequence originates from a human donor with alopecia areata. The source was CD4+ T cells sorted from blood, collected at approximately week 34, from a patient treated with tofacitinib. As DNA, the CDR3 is TGCAGCGTTGCGGACAGCGCTTTCTATGGCTACACCTTC. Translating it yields CSVADSAFYGYTF.